The entry below describes one T cell receptor (beta chain). What it binds is not known. These data belong to a study of cytotoxic CD8 clonotypes in ibrutinib-treated CLL. Study summary: Some 25 partial and 2 complete responses; at median roughly 70 months, around 14 remitted, around 12 progressed. Response sampling occurred after a median roughly 11 months of treatment (range 6 to 36).

The CDR3 is made up of 13 amino acids. CDR1 is SGHVS, CDR2 FQNEAQ, per germline. Trimming left V 5 bases short and J 4 bases short, with 11 bases between. The assay was immunoSEQ multiplex PCR, and TCRdb's table has in-frame clones only and misses some. The sample shows some 27,000 clones, approximately 54% of them seen only once. Study results and caveats: Public clonotypes showed up rarely, and on treatment they shrank or held steady. Clonality rose at ibrutinib response and fell back toward baseline at progression.

This receptor was taken from a human donor with chronic lymphocytic leukemia. Sequences were derived from PBMCs, sampled before ibrutinib treatment. The V and J genes are TRBV7-8 and TRBJ2-5; D perhaps matches TRBD1 (6 bases). The CDR3, as DNA: TGTGCCAGCAGCCTGAGGGGGTCAGAGACCCAGTACTTC. As protein: CASSLRGSETQYF.